The entry that follows covers one T cell receptor (beta chain) sequence. Cohort 3 recovered donors had two negative PCRs, clearance, or symptom resolution. This sample was included in a study of blood T cell repertoires in COVID-19. Study details: The analysed material was cDNA or gDNA that came from T cells, B-cell-depleted T cells, or PBMCs.

As processed by the authors: Estimation of nucleated cell counts relied on the amplification of reference gene primers. The table came from immunoSEQ multiplex PCR; TCRdb's copy has only in-frame clones and leaves some out. V and J calls and clone size are given by that table; D and trimming were obtained from the DNA. The sample records fewer than 400,000 clones, roughly 89% being singletons. This CDR3 has 14 residues. The germline V and J ends were trimmed by 6 bases and 0 bases, with 12 bases remaining between them. CDR1 and CDR2 from the germline V gene are SGHDT and YYEEEE. This chain connects TRBV5-6 to TRBJ1-2; no firm D call. The receptor was derived from a woman aged 50 to 60 who had recovered from COVID-19. The sample consisted of PBMCs or T cells enriched from blood (not recorded which). This CDR3 reads CASTDNGANYGYTF. Written as DNA, the CDR3 is TGTGCCAGCACCGATAACGGGGCTAACTATGGCTACACCTTC. The variable domain in full, completed from reference TRBV5-6 and TRBJ1-2, reads DAGVTQSPTHLIKTRGQQVTLRCSPKSGHDTVSWYQQALGQGPQFIFQYYEEEERQRGNFPDRFSGHQFPNYSSELNVNALLLGDSALYLCASTDNGANYGYTFGSGTRLTVV.